Listed here are 2 T cell receptor beta chains from one sample, sequenced in a study of post-analysis software for immune sequencing data. General study points: In patients, four to six TRBV segments were more frequent than in controls, with TRBV5-6, TRBV5-1 and TRBV20-1 among them.

For these receptors, no antigen is known. Included in the TCR beta cDNA libraries were unique molecular identifiers. TCRdb itself ran the PCR reads through MiXCR, one entry per CDR3 protein. The sample yields some 260,000 distinct CDR3 sequences, 30% to 45% seen once. What was sequenced was blood. The receptors were sampled from a girl under 18 with multiple sclerosis.

The table lists this clonotype with many counts. The CDR3 sequence: CASSLRGRVTGQPQHF. The CDR3 bases are TGTGCCAGCAGCTTACGGGGCAGGGTGACGGGTCAGCCCCAGCATTTT. The chain carries TRBV7-3 and TRBJ1-5, with D maybe TRBD1 (5 bases). CDR3 length: 16 amino acids. The V and J ends lost 2 bases and 6 bases respectively, with 17 bases between them. Looked up from germline, CDR1 is SGHTA and CDR2 is FQGTGA.

In this sample, this clonotype turned up a few times. This chain connects TRBV4-2 to TRBJ2-2, with TRBD1 matching over 8 bases. The CDR3 totals 15 residues. The germline V gene encodes CDR1 LGHNA and CDR2 YNFKEQ. Trimming cost V 5 bases and J 7 bases; bases outside gene matches: 9. The DNA of the CDR3 is TGTGCCAGCAGCGCGGACAGGGAAGGAGACGGGGAGCTGTTTTTT. The encoded protein is CASSADREGDGELFF.